These 29 T cell receptor beta chains came from one sample sequenced in a study of early T cells in non-severe SARS-CoV-2 infection. In TCRdb, the 5' RACE reads were re-called with MiXCR into one record per CDR3 protein. This sample has 50,000 to 65,000 distinct CDR3 sequences, with roughly 8% found just once. Sequences were derived from whole blood, sampled at baseline. These receptors were taken from an adult who was a healthcare worker with PCR-confirmed SARS-CoV-2 infection or an uninfected control (not recorded which).

This clonotype appeared many times. CDR3 in DNA: TGCAGTGCTAGAGACCGGACTAGAATCACAGATACGCAGTATTTT. The encoded protein is CSARDRTRITDTQYF. The rearrangement uses TRBV20-1 and TRBJ2-3; 7 bases line up with TRBD2. V was clipped by 0 bases and J by 2 bases; unmatched bases: 5. The CDR3 extends over 15 amino acids. Germline V gives CDR1 DFQATT, CDR2 SNEGSKA (reference sequence).

This clonotype was observed a few times. V usage is TRBV28 and J usage is TRBJ2-7, with no clear D. The CDR3 length is 12 residues. Germline CDR1 and CDR2: MDHEN and SYDVKM. Trimming took off 7 bases at V and 2 bases at J, with 9 bases between the two ends. The CDR3 reads CASNHDPYEQYF. The DNA for the CDR3 is TGTGCCAGCAATCACGACCCCTACGAGCAGTACTTC.

This clonotype showed up many times. The V call is TRBV6-6, the J call TRBJ2-5; D is ambiguous. Trimming cost V 0 bases and J 3 bases, with 8 bases left between them. Per germline, CDR1 MNHNY and CDR2 SVGAGI (reference sequence). This CDR3 contains 14 residues. CDR3 DNA: TGTGCCAGCAGTTACTCGAATCTAAAAGAGACCCAGTACTTC. Its protein is CASSYSNLKETQYF.

The gene calls are TRBV6-1 and TRBJ2-6; 12 bases are shared with TRBD1. J lost 2 bases, V lost 10 bases, and 15 bases had no gene match. Germline V gene data show CDR1 as MNHNS and CDR2 as SASEGT. This CDR3 spans 19 amino acids. The CDR3 DNA reads as TGTGCCACCAACCAACCGGCCGGGACAGGGGGCGCTGGGGCCAACGTCCTGACTTTC. Amino acid sequence: CATNQPAGTGGAGANVLTF.

In its sample, this clonotype was seen a few times. This chain connects TRBV4-1 to TRBJ2-6, with D perhaps matching TRBD1 (6 bases). Trimming removed 3 bases from V and 4 bases from J, with 10 bases in between. The CDR3 is 15 residues long. CDR1 MGHRA and CDR2 YSYEKL come from the germline V gene. CDR3 coding DNA: TGCGCCAGCAGCCAGGCAGGGGCAGGGGCCAACGTCCTGACTTTC. Residues: CASSQAGAGANVLTF.

This clonotype has at least ten counts. The V and J genes are TRBV30 and TRBJ1-5; D is possibly TRBD1 (5 bases). The V end lost 0 bases, the J end lost 5 bases, and 11 bases lay between the germline ends. In germline, CDR1 is GTSNPN, CDR2 SVGIG (reference sequence). The CDR3 totals 14 residues. As DNA, the CDR3 is TGTGCCTGGAGTGTACAGGCAGGGTATCAGCCCCAGCATTTT. Amino acid sequence: CAWSVQAGYQPQHF.

This rearrangement joins TRBV27 to TRBJ1-4; weak D call: TRBD1 (6 bases). V was pared by 3 bases and J by 4 bases, with 9 bases between. Germline V lookup: CDR1 MNHEY, CDR2 SMNVEV (reference sequence). The length of the CDR3 is 14 residues. CDR3: CASSFQGSNEKLFF. For the CDR3, the DNA is TGTGCCAGCAGTTTTCAGGGGAGTAATGAAAAACTGTTTTTT.

This chain links TRBV19 with TRBJ1-2, with D possibly TRBD1 on 5 matching bases. Germline CDR1 LNHDA, CDR2 SQIVND (reference sequence). CDR3 length: 15 amino acids. Trimming pared 6 bases from V and 5 bases from J, leaving 19 bases between. The CDR3: CASSHSTARLYGYTF. CDR3 coding DNA: TGTGCCAGTAGCCACTCGACAGCCCGCCTGTATGGCTACACCTTC.

This clonotype was observed many times. This rearrangement joins TRBV19 to TRBJ1-1; TRBD1 matches 7 bases. In germline, CDR1 is LNHDA, CDR2 SQIVND (reference sequence). Trimming took 9 bases from V and 11 from J; bases not matched to a gene: 15. CDR3 length: 13 residues. The CDR3 here is CASTSTGEMGAFF. The DNA of the CDR3 is TGTGCCAGCACTTCCACAGGGGAGATGGGGGCTTTCTTT.

The sample holds many counts of this clonotype. This chain joins TRBV6-5 and TRBJ2-7; 8 bases are a match to TRBD1. CDR3 size: 13 residues. Germline CDR1 and CDR2: MNHEY and SVGAGI. The trim removed 8 bases at V and 3 bases at J, leaving 6 bases unmatched. The CDR3 coding sequence is TGTGCCAGCCCCGAGACAGGGGACTACGAGCAGTACTTC. Amino acids: CASPETGDYEQYF.

In its sample, this clonotype was seen a few times. This rearrangement joins TRBV14 to TRBJ2-7; D call uncertain. V was pared by 1 base and J by 1 base, with 5 bases between. The CDR3 runs to 13 residues. In germline, CDR1 is SGHDN, CDR2 FVKESK. CDR3 in DNA: TGTGCCAGCAGCCAAGGCAGTTCCTACGAGCAGTACTTC. Its translation is CASSQGSSYEQYF.

This rearrangement joins TRBV20-1 to TRBJ2-5; unclear D gene. Germline V gene data show CDR1 as DFQATT and CDR2 as SNEGSKA (reference sequence). The CDR3 has 15 amino acids. V was pared by 6 bases and J by 5 bases, with 22 bases between. DNA for the CDR3: TGCAGTGCCGTCTCGGGCTTTCAAATTAGGGAGACCCAGTACTTC. Protein sequence: CSAVSGFQIRETQYF.

The chain uses TRBV6-2 or TRBV6-3 and TRBJ2-7; TRBD1 aligns across 7 bases. This CDR3 is 15 amino acids long. Trimming at V came to 6 bases and at J to 2 bases, leaving 10 bases not matched to a gene. Germline lookup yields CDR1 MNHEY and CDR2 SVGEGT. CDR3 DNA: TGTGCCAGCAGCCCAAGCCCGGGACAGACCTACGAGCAGTACTTC. Encoded protein: CASSPSPGQTYEQYF.

This clonotype was detected many times. This chain joins TRBV4-1 and TRBJ1-2; 9 positions agree with TRBD1. CDR3 size: 16 residues. Losses at the gene ends were 2 bases for V and 6 bases for J; bases not matched to a gene: 10. Germline loops: CDR1 MGHRA, CDR2 YSYEKL. The DNA of the CDR3 is TGCGCCAGCAGCCAAAAACCGGGACAGGGAGTCAATGGCTACACCTTC. This codes for CASSQKPGQGVNGYTF.

The gene calls are TRBV5-1 and TRBJ2-7; D gene ambiguous. CDR3 length: 13 amino acids. CDR1 and CDR2 (germline): SGHRS, YFSETQ. V lost 0 bases and J lost 6, with 10 bases in between. The CDR3 DNA is TGCGCCAGCAGCTTGGAAGCCTGGACCGAGCAGTACTTC. Amino acids: CASSLEAWTEQYF.

Many counts were recorded for this clonotype. The chain has TRBV6-5 and TRBJ2-6, with D tentatively TRBD1 or TRBD2 (5 bases each). Per the germline V gene, CDR1 is MNHEY and CDR2 is SVGAGI. Trimming cost V 0 bases and J 2 bases, with 8 bases left between them. The CDR3 runs 16 residues. The CDR3 sequence is CASSYSEGTGANVLTF. The CDR3 DNA follows: TGTGCCAGCAGTTACTCTGAGGGGACTGGGGCCAACGTCCTGACTTTC.

This chain links TRBV27 with TRBJ2-5; D not certain. The CDR3 is made up of 14 amino acids. V was trimmed by 7 bases and J by 4 bases, leaving 16 bases between them. The germline V gene encodes CDR1 MNHEY and CDR2 SMNVEV (reference sequence). CDR3 amino acids: CASMFVGSAETQYF. In nucleotides, the CDR3 is TGTGCCAGCATGTTCGTGGGTTCAGCAGAGACCCAGTACTTC.

This clonotype was detected ten times or more. The V and J genes are TRBV20-1 and TRBJ2-1; tentatively, D is TRBD2 (6 bases). The germline V gene encodes CDR1 DFQATT and CDR2 SNEGSKA (reference sequence). The CDR3 loop spans 18 amino acids. In DNA, the CDR3 is TGCAGCTCAAATCGCCTGTATGTCGGTACCTTGGGGCGGGGTGAGCAGTTCTTC. It codes for CSSNRLYVGTLGRGEQFF.

This clonotype came up a few times. The chain links TRBV4-3 to TRBJ2-7, with 13 bases identical to TRBD2. The germline gives CDR1 LGHNA, CDR2 YSLEER. The V segment lost 5 bases and the J segment 4 bases; nucleotides outside the gene matches: 5. The CDR3 contains 15 residues. The CDR3 spells CASSTGLAGEYEQYF. CDR3 bases: TGCGCCAGCAGCACCGGACTAGCGGGGGAGTACGAGCAGTACTTC.

The chain has TRBV12-3 or TRBV12-4 and TRBJ2-3, with 7 positions matching TRBD2. The CDR3 length is 15 residues. Losses at the gene ends were 7 bases for V and 4 bases for J; bases not matched to a gene: 11. CDR3 residues: CASILGGLGPDTQYF. CDR3 bases: TGTGCCAGCATCCTCGGGGGGTTGGGGCCAGATACGCAGTATTTT.

This clonotype appeared many times. This chain joins TRBV7-2 and TRBJ2-1; 10 nucleotides match TRBD1. Germline V gene lookup returns CDR1 SGHTA and CDR2 FQGNSA. The CDR3 is 16 amino acids. V shed 6 bases and J 7 bases; nucleotides not matched to a gene: 12. The CDR3: CASSFDRGRLANEQFF. The CDR3 DNA follows: TGTGCCAGCAGTTTTGACAGGGGGCGTTTGGCTAATGAGCAGTTCTTC.

V and J are TRBV28 and TRBJ2-5, with 7 bases aligning to TRBD1. Germline loops: CDR1 MDHEN, CDR2 SYDVKM. The junction had 8 bases not matched to a gene; V was cut back by 1 base and J by 9 bases. This CDR3 is 14 amino acids long. For the CDR3, the DNA is TGTGCCAGCAGTTTATCAGGGGGTTCAGGAGCCCAGTACTTC. It codes for CASSLSGGSGAQYF.

The table lists this clonotype with a few counts. The chain employs TRBV6-6 and TRBJ1-3; 10 nucleotides agree with TRBD1. Germline loops: CDR1 MNHNY, CDR2 SVGAGI (reference sequence). The CDR3 has 15 amino acids. The V gene end was trimmed by 5 bases and the J gene end by 2 bases; junction bases not matched to a gene: 3. This CDR3 is CASSRQGAAGNTIYF. CDR3 sequence (DNA): TGTGCCAGCAGTAGACAGGGGGCGGCTGGAAACACCATATATTTT.

This clonotype was detected only a few times. The chain joins TRBV11-2 to TRBJ2-1, with 8 bases that match TRBD2. CDR1 and CDR2 from the germline V gene are SGHAT and FQNNGV. The J segment lost 5 bases and the V segment lost 5 bases, leaving 8 bases of the junction unmatched. The CDR3 has 15 amino acids. The CDR3 DNA follows: TGTGCCAGCAGCCGCCGAAGCGGGAGTAACAATGAGCAGTTCTTC. Amino acids: CASSRRSGSNNEQFF.

This clonotype was recorded many times. The chain is built from TRBV7-3 and TRBJ2-7; D is ambiguous. The germline CDR1 and CDR2 sequences are SGHTA and FQGTGA. V was clipped by 0 bases and J by 5 bases, with 8 bases between them. This CDR3 has 13 residues. DNA for the CDR3: TGTGCCAGCAGCTTAACGAAGATTGACGAGCAGTACTTC. Its protein is CASSLTKIDEQYF.

This clonotype was recorded many times. The chain couples TRBV7-3 to TRBJ2-3; TRBD2 matches at 8 bases. The CDR3 covers 19 residues. Trimming cost V 4 bases and J 2 bases; bases outside gene matches: 17. Germline values: CDR1 SGHTA, CDR2 FQGTGA. CDR3 loop: CASSSLPREGRGSTDTQYF. CDR3 nucleotide sequence: TGTGCCAGCAGCTCCCTTCCCCGGGAGGGCCGAGGGTCCACAGATACGCAGTATTTT.

This clonotype showed up just a few times. The chain couples TRBV12-3 or TRBV12-4 to TRBJ2-1; TRBD2 matches 14 bases. This CDR3 spans 16 amino acids. V dropped 1 base and J dropped 10; count of bases not matched to a gene: 6. As DNA, the CDR3 is TGTGCCAGCAGTTTAGGACTAGCGGGAGGGGCCCTCGAGCAGTTCTTC. It is translated as CASSLGLAGGALEQFF.

CDR3 sequence reads: CSARHSGQGLREQYF. The CDR3 DNA reads TGCAGTGCTAGGCATTCGGGACAGGGTCTAAGGGAGCAGTACTTC. The genes are TRBV20-1 and TRBJ2-7; 9 bases line up with TRBD1. V was clipped by 3 bases and J by 7 bases; unmatched bases: 13. The CDR3 is 15 amino acids. The germline V gene has CDR1 DFQATT and CDR2 SNEGSKA (reference sequence).

In its sample, this clonotype was seen many times. The gene calls are TRBV3-1 and TRBJ2-1, with a possible D match to TRBD2 (6 bases). The CDR3 totals 13 residues. Looked up from germline, CDR1 is LGHDT and CDR2 is YNNKEL (reference sequence). The ends were cut back, 0 bases at V and 9 bases at J, with 9 bases in the middle. CDR3 protein: CASSQDNGSEQFF. DNA for the CDR3: TGTGCCAGCAGCCAAGATAACGGGAGTGAGCAGTTCTTC.